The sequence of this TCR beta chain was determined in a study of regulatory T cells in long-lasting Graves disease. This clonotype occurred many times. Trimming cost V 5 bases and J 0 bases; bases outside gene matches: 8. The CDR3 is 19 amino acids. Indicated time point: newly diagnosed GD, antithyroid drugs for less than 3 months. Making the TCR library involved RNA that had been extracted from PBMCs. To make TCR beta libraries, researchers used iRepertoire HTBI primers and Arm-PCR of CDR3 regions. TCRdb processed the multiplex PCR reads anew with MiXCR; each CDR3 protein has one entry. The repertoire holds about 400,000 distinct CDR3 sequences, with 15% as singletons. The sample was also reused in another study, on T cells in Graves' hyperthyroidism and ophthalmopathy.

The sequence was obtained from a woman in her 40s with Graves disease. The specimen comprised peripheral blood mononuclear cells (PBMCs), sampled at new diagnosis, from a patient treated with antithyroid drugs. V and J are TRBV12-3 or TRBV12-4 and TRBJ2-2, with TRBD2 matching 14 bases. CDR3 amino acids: CASSPGTSGSLTNTGELFF. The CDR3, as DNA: TGTGCCAGCAGTCCCGGGACTAGCGGGAGTTTAACGAACACCGGGGAGCTGTTTTTT.